Listed here are 14 T cell receptor beta chains from one sample, sequenced in a study of CD8 T cells in ankylosing spondylitis. Study observations and caveats: There was a TCR beta motif, made of several highly homologous variants, that appeared characteristic of ankylosing spondylitis blood.

TCRdb recomputed calls from the 5' RACE reads with MiXCR, one row per CDR3 protein. This table has around 430,000 distinct CDR3 sequences, 17% appearing once. These receptors have no known antigen. The specimen was blood, either unsorted or a sorted T cell fraction (not recorded which). Receptors originate from a male donor with ankylosing spondylitis.

There are a few counts of this clonotype. This chain uses TRBV4-2 with TRBJ1-6; D perhaps matches TRBD1 (5 bases). Germline CDR1 and CDR2: LGHNA and YNFKEQ. This CDR3 comprises 15 residues. Trimming cost V 1 base and J 4 bases, with 8 bases left between them. The CDR3 DNA is TGTGCCAGCAGCCAAGCGGGGGATTATAATTCACCCCTCCACTTT. Its translation: CASSQAGDYNSPLHF.

This chain uses TRBV2 with TRBJ2-5, with TRBD2 matching 14 bases. This CDR3 has 15 residues. Germline V CDR1 and CDR2: SNHLY, FYNNEI. V was pared by 7 bases and J by 5 bases, with 6 bases of the junction left unmatched. Written as DNA, the CDR3 is TGTGCCAGCAAGGGGACTAGCGGGAGCGGGGAGACCCAGTACTTC. This sequence encodes CASKGTSGSGETQYF.

This clonotype was counted at least ten times. CDR3 protein: CASSTRDRDLEQYF. Written as DNA, the CDR3 is TGTGCCAGCAGTACCCGGGACAGGGATTTAGAGCAGTACTTC. The rearrangement links TRBV6-1 to TRBJ2-7, with 9 positions matching TRBD1. The CDR3 is 14 amino acids. The J segment lost 7 bases and the V segment lost 5 bases, leaving 9 bases of the junction unmatched. Germline V gene lookup returns CDR1 MNHNS and CDR2 SASEGT.

CDR3 sequence (DNA): TGCAGCGTTGGGGACAGGGAAAATCAGCCCCAGCATTTT. Translating it yields CSVGDRENQPQHF. The rearrangement joins TRBV29-1 to TRBJ1-5; TRBD1 aligns across 9 bases. This CDR3 region has 13 residues. CDR1 and CDR2 (germline): SQVTM, ANQGSEA. V was pared by 4 bases and J by 4 bases, with 2 bases of the junction left unmatched.

There are a few counts of this clonotype. The V and J genes are TRBV5-1 and TRBJ2-7; D is undetermined. Germline V gives CDR1 SGHRS, CDR2 YFSETQ. The CDR3 is made up of 14 amino acids. The germline V and J ends were trimmed by 3 bases and 0 bases, with 10 bases remaining between them. The CDR3 region has the DNA TGCGCCAGCAGCTGGGAACTTAGCTCCTACGAGCAGTACTTC. Translating it yields CASSWELSSYEQYF.

This chain uses TRBV20-1 with TRBJ2-1; 12 positions match TRBD2. Trimming at V came to 1 base and at J to 6 bases, leaving 4 bases not matched to a gene. The V gene's germline CDR1 is DFQATT and CDR2 SNEGSKA (reference sequence). The CDR3 has 15 amino acids. For the CDR3, the DNA is TGCAGTGCTAGAGGGGCTAGCGGGAGGGCCAATGAGCAGTTCTTC. The encoded protein is CSARGASGRANEQFF.

The gene calls are TRBV12-3 or TRBV12-4 and TRBJ2-3; TRBD2 aligns across 12 bases. The length of the CDR3 is 18 residues. V dropped 6 bases and J dropped 0; count of bases not matched to a gene: 10. CDR3 region: CASRELAGGLSSTDTQYF. The CDR3 DNA is TGTGCCAGCAGAGAGCTAGCGGGAGGGTTATCTAGCACAGATACGCAGTATTTT.

This sequence joins TRBV14 and TRBJ2-5; D ambiguous. In germline, CDR1 is SGHDN, CDR2 FVKESK. This CDR3 comprises 14 residues. Trimming removed 4 bases at V and 7 bases at J, with 16 bases between. CDR3 region: CASSRRRVLGTQYF. The DNA of the CDR3 is TGTGCCAGCAGCCGTCGCAGAGTTTTGGGGACCCAGTACTTC.

At least ten counts were recorded for this clonotype. V is TRBV20-1 and J is TRBJ2-5; TRBD2 agrees at 7 bases. Per germline, CDR1 DFQATT and CDR2 SNEGSKA (reference sequence). The CDR3 totals 10 residues. CDR3: CAGVQETQYF. As DNA, the CDR3 is TGCGCGGGGGTTCAAGAGACCCAGTACTTC.

This clonotype was detected a few times. The chain recombines TRBV5-1 with TRBJ2-7; 12 bases match TRBD1. Trimming cost V 1 base and J 4 bases; bases outside gene matches: 9. Germline V CDR1 and CDR2: SGHRS, YFSETQ. CDR3 length equals 17 residues. The CDR3 protein is CASSLTVLGQGAYEQYF. CDR3 sequence (DNA): TGCGCCAGCAGCTTGACGGTACTGGGACAGGGGGCTTACGAGCAGTACTTC.

This clonotype has more than one count but fewer than ten. In DNA, the CDR3 is TGTGCCAGCAGTTACCGAGGGGGAGCTAACTATGGCTACACCTTC. Translation gives CASSYRGGANYGYTF. The chain employs TRBV6-2 or TRBV6-3 and TRBJ1-2; weak D call: TRBD1 (6 bases). Trimming pared 2 bases from V and 0 bases from J, leaving 10 bases between. Germline CDR1 reads MNHEY; CDR2 reads SVGEGT. This CDR3 region has 15 residues.

This chain connects TRBV24-1 to TRBJ2-1; no definite D call. The CDR3 length is 13 residues. Trimming took off 7 bases at V and 7 bases at J, with 13 bases between the two ends. CDR1 is KGHDR, CDR2 SFDVKD, per germline. This CDR3 reads CATSELGGNEQFF. The CDR3 DNA is TGTGCCACCAGCGAATTGGGTGGGAATGAGCAGTTCTTC.

This clonotype showed up just a few times. V gene TRBV20-1 combines with J gene TRBJ2-1; D remains ambiguous. The CDR3 consists of 10 residues. Germline lookup yields CDR1 DFQATT and CDR2 SNEGSKA (reference sequence). The CDR3 sequence is CSAVGNEQFF. CDR3 in DNA: TGCAGCGCCGTGGGCAATGAGCAGTTCTTC.

The gene calls are TRBV10-3 and TRBJ1-1, with no clear D. The CDR3 contains 11 residues. V lost 8 bases and J lost 0, with 4 bases in between. Germline V gene sequence: CDR1 ENHRY, CDR2 SYGVKD. The chain's CDR3 is CAIGMNTEAFF. The CDR3 region has the DNA TGTGCCATCGGCATGAACACTGAAGCTTTCTTT.